The entry below gives a single T cell receptor (beta chain) sequence along with its context. Antigen unknown. The 5'RACE method, run with constant-segment primers, produced TCR alpha and TCR beta cDNA libraries (carrying sample barcodes and UMIs). TCRdb ran MiXCR on the 5' RACE reads and lists one entry per CDR3 protein. The profile shows around 200,000 distinct CDR3 sequences, about 18% of them singletons. The record originates from a study of T-cell memory formation after mild COVID-19. Study at large: Clusters of TCRs were largely donor specific. Study outcomes and limitations: Contracting CD4+ clones sat mainly in CM and EM; CD8+ in EMRA. For second-wave clones that peaked at day 37, SARS-CoV-2 specificity went unverified.

The V gene end was trimmed by 0 bases and the J gene end by 9 bases; junction bases not matched to a gene: 8. The V gene's germline CDR1 is LNHNV and CDR2 YYDKDF (reference sequence). CDR3 length: 15 amino acids. The sequencing input was PBMCs or a T cell subset sorted from them (not recorded which). This sequence joins TRBV15 and TRBJ1-5, with TRBD1 matching 7 bases. This sequence was found in a man younger than 30 who had mild COVID-19 (a few samples of this study predate the infection). Cell type and time point are not known. The CDR3 sequence is CATSREAGGHTPQHF. The DNA for the CDR3 is TGTGCCACCAGCAGAGAGGCAGGGGGGCATACGCCCCAGCATTTT.